These 25 T cell receptor beta chains share one sample of origin, sequenced in a study of blood T cell repertoires in COVID-19. The data were produced by immunoSEQ multiplex PCR, yet TCRdb's version contains in-frame clones alone and is incomplete. Among approximately 190,000 clones listed, more than 75% were seen once. The sequencing sample was made of peripheral blood. The receptors originated from a man aged 35 to 55 with active or convalescent COVID-19.

This chain links TRBV11-2 with TRBJ2-4; tentatively, D is TRBD2 (7 bases). Trimming stripped 0 bases from V and 6 bases from J, with 15 bases between. CDR1 SGHAT and CDR2 FQNNGV come from the germline V gene. The CDR3 covers 16 residues. CDR3 bases: TGTGCCAGCAGCTTAGATCAAAGGGGGGGCCTAAACATTCAGTACTTC. This codes for CASSLDQRGGLNIQYF.

The chain has TRBV6-4 and TRBJ1-1; 7 nucleotides align to TRBD1. The trim removed 3 bases at V and 0 bases at J, leaving 1 base unmatched. CDR3 length equals 14 residues. CDR1 and CDR2 (germline): MRHNA, SNTAGT. This CDR3 reads CASSEQGLNTEAFF. For the CDR3, the DNA is TGTGCCAGCAGTGAACAGGGGTTGAACACTGAAGCTTTCTTT.

V is TRBV6-5 and J is TRBJ1-3; 7 nucleotides line up with TRBD1. This CDR3 spans 16 amino acids. CDR1 is MNHEY and CDR2 is SVGAGI in the germline V gene. V trimming: 2 bases; J trimming: 3 bases; junction bases outside the gene matches: 7. The CDR3, as DNA: TGTGCCAGCAGTTACCACACAGGGGCGGGTGGAAACACCATATATTTT. Amino acids: CASSYHTGAGGNTIYF.

As DNA, the CDR3 is TGTGCCAGCAGTGAAGCCCGGGTGAACACTGAAGCTTTCTTT. Amino acid sequence: CASSEARVNTEAFF. The genes are TRBV2 and TRBJ1-1; D is uncertain. V dropped 0 bases and J dropped 0 bases, with 5 bases sitting between them. The CDR3 contains 14 residues. CDR1 is SNHLY, CDR2 FYNNEI, per germline.

V gene TRBV19 combines with J gene TRBJ1-5; 9 bases line up with TRBD1. The CDR3 length is 14 residues. The V segment lost 9 bases and the J segment 6 bases; nucleotides outside the gene matches: 9. Germline lookup yields CDR1 LNHDA and CDR2 SQIVND (reference sequence). This CDR3 is CASDTGGAGQPQHF. The CDR3 nucleotides are TGTGCCAGCGATACAGGGGGCGCGGGTCAGCCCCAGCATTTT.

The chain is built from TRBV12-3 or TRBV12-4 and TRBJ2-3; D might be TRBD2 (6 bases). The germline V and J ends were trimmed by 5 bases and 14 bases, with 14 bases remaining between them. The CDR3 has 11 amino acids. The CDR3 sequence is CASSLRDLVYF. The CDR3 DNA sequence: TGTGCCAGCAGTCTCCGGGACTTAGTGTATTTT.

The chain carries TRBV6-1 and TRBJ1-6, with D perhaps TRBD1 (5 bases). The CDR3 consists of 15 residues. V was trimmed by 3 bases and J by 1 base, leaving 7 bases between them. The V gene's germline CDR1 is MNHNS and CDR2 SASEGT. As DNA, the CDR3 is TGTGCCAGCAGTGATAGGGGTTCCTATAATTCACCCCTCCACTTT. Protein product: CASSDRGSYNSPLHF.

In nucleotides, the CDR3 is TGTGCCAGCACCAAAGGGACAGGGGTTGCGTACGAGCAGTACTTC. Amino acid sequence: CASTKGTGVAYEQYF. V gene TRBV9 combines with J gene TRBJ2-7; 10 nucleotides match TRBD1. The CDR3 is made up of 15 amino acids. CDR1 and CDR2 (germline): SGDLS, YYNGEE. J lost 4 bases, V lost 6 bases, and 10 bases had no gene match.

The rearrangement uses TRBV27 and TRBJ2-1; tentative D call: TRBD1 (6 bases). CDR1 and CDR2 (germline): MNHEY, SMNVEV (reference sequence). V lost 2 bases and J 4 bases, leaving 12 bases between the germline ends. CDR3 length: 15 residues. CDR3: CASSLGGQRYNEQFF. CDR3 sequence (DNA): TGTGCCAGCAGTTTAGGCGGACAGAGATACAATGAGCAGTTCTTC.

The chain links TRBV4-1 to TRBJ2-1, with 11 nucleotides matching TRBD1. Germline assignment: CDR1 MGHRA and CDR2 YSYEKL. CDR3 length: 17 residues. Trimming cost V 4 bases and J 8 bases; bases outside gene matches: 13. In DNA form, the CDR3 reads TGCGCCAGCAGCCCAGACCCCGGACAGGGGGCTCGGGATGAGCAGTTCTTC. This translates into CASSPDPGQGARDEQFF.

J is TRBJ1-1 and V is TRBV24-1; D is undetermined. The V end was cut by 1 base, the J end by 3 bases, with 11 bases between. Germline V gene lookup returns CDR1 KGHDR and CDR2 SFDVKD. CDR3 length equals 15 residues. This chain's CDR3 is CATSDFRRADTEAFF. The CDR3 DNA follows: TGTGCCACCAGTGATTTTAGGAGGGCGGACACTGAAGCTTTCTTT.

The CDR3 bases are TGTGCCAGCAGCGCCCCCCTAGCGGGAGGCTACAATGAGCAGTTCTTC. Its translation is CASSAPLAGGYNEQFF. V is TRBV7-9 and J is TRBJ2-1; 11 bases map to TRBD2. CDR1 and CDR2 (germline): SEHNR, FQNEAQ (reference sequence). The length of the CDR3 is 16 residues. Trimming removed 5 bases from V and 3 bases from J; junction bases left unmatched: 6.

This chain connects TRBV29-1 to TRBJ1-1, with D perhaps matching TRBD1 (6 bases). CDR1 is SQVTM, CDR2 ANQGSEA, per germline. The CDR3 loop spans 13 amino acids. V lost 5 bases and J lost 1, with 11 bases in between. This CDR3 is CSVLTGRNTEAFF. CDR3 sequence (DNA): TGCAGCGTTCTGACAGGAAGGAACACTGAAGCTTTCTTT.

As for this clone: Other DNA sequences in this specimen translate into the identical CDR3. The chain employs TRBV4-1 and TRBJ1-1; TRBD1 matches at 11 bases. Losses at the gene ends were 4 bases for V and 3 bases for J; bases not matched to a gene: 1. Germline CDR1 is MGHRA and CDR2 is YSYEKL. The CDR3 runs 14 residues. The CDR3 sequence: CASSLGQGDTEAFF. The CDR3 coding sequence is TGCGCCAGCAGCCTGGGACAGGGGGACACTGAAGCTTTCTTT.

The gene calls are TRBV6-4 and TRBJ2-1, with 7 bases matching TRBD1. Trimming cost V 5 bases and J 0 bases; bases outside gene matches: 10. Germline V gene lookup returns CDR1 MRHNA and CDR2 SNTAGT. CDR3 length: 17 amino acids. The CDR3 DNA reads TGTGCCAGCAGTTCACCCCCGGGACAGAGCTCCTACAATGAGCAGTTCTTC. Its translation is CASSSPPGQSSYNEQFF.

The chain links TRBV18 to TRBJ1-1; D might be TRBD1 (6 bases). The CDR3 totals 15 residues. Trimming left V 2 bases short and J 4 bases short, with 14 bases between. CDR1 and CDR2 from the germline V gene are KGHSH and LQKENI. The chain's CDR3 is CASSPEQGRFTEAFF. The CDR3 region has the DNA TGTGCCAGCTCACCAGAGCAGGGGAGATTCACTGAAGCTTTCTTT.

This clone appeared once. This rearrangement joins TRBV3-1 (or the pseudogene TRBV3-2) to TRBJ1-6; 8 positions match TRBD1. The CDR3 runs to 16 residues. The J segment lost 7 bases and the V segment lost 4 bases, leaving 9 bases of the junction unmatched. Germline CDR1 is LGHDT and CDR2 is YNNKEL (reference sequence). In DNA, the CDR3 is TGTGCCAGCAGCCCAAAATGGACAGGGACAAATTCACCCCTCCACTTT. Protein product: CASSPKWTGTNSPLHF.

V and J are TRBV9 and TRBJ2-7; D is possibly TRBD2 (5 bases). Per the germline V gene, CDR1 is SGDLS and CDR2 is YYNGEE. The CDR3 covers 15 residues. Trimming cost V 4 bases and J 7 bases, with 21 bases left between them. Here the CDR3 DNA reads TGTGCCAGCAGCCCAGGACTTGGCGGGCAGCTGGAGCAGTACTTC. Protein sequence: CASSPGLGGQLEQYF.

This chain joins TRBV5-4 and TRBJ2-7, with TRBD1 identical over 11 bases. Germline V gene lookup returns CDR1 SGHNT and CDR2 YYREEE (reference sequence). The V and J ends lost 5 bases and 6 bases, in that order; junction bases with no gene match: 10. The CDR3 sequence is 15 residues long. Here the CDR3 DNA reads TGTGCCAGCAGTCCAATAACCGGGACAGGGGGCGAGCAGTACTTC. The encoded protein is CASSPITGTGGEQYF.

The chain combines TRBV7-9 with TRBJ2-7; 9 bases agree with TRBD1. J lost 4 bases, V lost 7 bases, and 5 bases had no gene match. The CDR3 is made up of 13 amino acids. Germline CDR1 SEHNR, CDR2 FQNEAQ (reference sequence). CDR3 sequence reads: CASTGTGLYEQYF. The CDR3 DNA reads TGTGCCAGCACCGGGACAGGGCTTTACGAGCAGTACTTC.

This clone was seen only a few times. This rearrangement joins TRBV15 to TRBJ2-2; 7 nucleotides match TRBD1. Germline V CDR1 and CDR2: LNHNV, YYDKDF (reference sequence). The CDR3 consists of 16 residues. V lost 5 bases, J lost 5 bases, and 11 bases stayed unmatched. The CDR3 DNA sequence: TGTGCCACCAGCCGCGAAAGGGGGCGGGCGACCGGGGAGCTGTTTTTT. This translates into CATSRERGRATGELFF.

The genes are TRBV3-1 (or the pseudogene TRBV3-2) and TRBJ2-7; TRBD1 agrees at 11 bases. The germline gives CDR1 LGHDT, CDR2 YNNKEL (reference sequence). The CDR3 covers 15 residues. Germline trimming cut 9 bases from V and 2 bases from J; bases unmatched to any gene: 9. This CDR3 reads CARRPPGQGAYEQYF. The CDR3 DNA is TGTGCCAGAAGACCACCGGGACAGGGGGCCTACGAGCAGTACTTC.

V and J are TRBV10-3 and TRBJ1-2; no clear D. Trimming cost V 0 bases and J 6 bases, with 17 bases left between them. CDR3 length: 16 amino acids. Germline CDR1 is ENHRY and CDR2 is SYGVKD. The CDR3 is CAISESSVMGGDGYTF. CDR3 bases: TGTGCCATCAGTGAGTCATCAGTCATGGGAGGTGATGGCTACACCTTC.

The chain is built from TRBV6-5 and TRBJ2-2; 11 positions agree with TRBD2. This CDR3 spans 15 amino acids. CDR1 and CDR2 from the germline V gene are MNHEY and SVGAGI. V was pared by 7 bases and J by 0 bases, with 1 base of the junction left unmatched. CDR3 nucleotide sequence: TGTGCCAGCAAGGGACTAGCGGCGAACACCGGGGAGCTGTTTTTT. It is translated as CASKGLAANTGELFF.

The CDR3 loop is CASSGTEVYGYTF. CDR3 DNA sequence: TGTGCCAGCAGCGGGACAGAAGTTTATGGCTACACCTTC. The gene calls are TRBV9 and TRBJ1-2; D might be TRBD1 (6 bases). Trimming stripped 3 bases from V and 5 bases from J, with 11 bases between. Germline V CDR1 and CDR2: SGDLS, YYNGEE. This CDR3 has 13 amino acids.